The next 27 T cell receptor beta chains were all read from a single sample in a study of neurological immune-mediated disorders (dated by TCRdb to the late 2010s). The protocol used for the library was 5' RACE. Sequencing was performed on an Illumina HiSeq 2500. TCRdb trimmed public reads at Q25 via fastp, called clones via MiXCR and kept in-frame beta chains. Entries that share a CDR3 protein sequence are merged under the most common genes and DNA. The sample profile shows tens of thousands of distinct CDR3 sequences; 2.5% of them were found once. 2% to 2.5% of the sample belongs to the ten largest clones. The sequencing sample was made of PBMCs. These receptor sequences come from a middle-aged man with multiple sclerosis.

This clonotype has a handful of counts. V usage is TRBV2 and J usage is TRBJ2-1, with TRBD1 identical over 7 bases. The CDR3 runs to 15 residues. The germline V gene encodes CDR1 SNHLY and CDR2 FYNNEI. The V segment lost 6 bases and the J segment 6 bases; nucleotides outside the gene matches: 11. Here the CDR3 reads CASRRRPGGINEQFF. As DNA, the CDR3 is TGTGCCAGCAGAAGGCGGCCAGGGGGAATCAATGAGCAGTTCTTC.

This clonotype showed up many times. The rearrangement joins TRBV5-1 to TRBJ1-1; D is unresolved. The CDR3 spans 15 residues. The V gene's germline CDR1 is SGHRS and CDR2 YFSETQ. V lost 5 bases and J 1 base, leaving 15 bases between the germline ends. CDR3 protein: CASRIGSLSNTEAFF. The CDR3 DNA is TGCGCCAGCAGGATTGGTTCTTTATCGAACACTGAAGCTTTCTTT. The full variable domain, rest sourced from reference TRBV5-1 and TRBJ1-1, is KAGVTQTPRYLIKTRGQQVTLSCSPISGHRSVSWYQQTPGQGLQFLFEYFSETQRNKGNFPGRFSGRQFSNSRSEMNVSTLELGDSALYLCASRIGSLSNTEAFFGQGTRLTVV.

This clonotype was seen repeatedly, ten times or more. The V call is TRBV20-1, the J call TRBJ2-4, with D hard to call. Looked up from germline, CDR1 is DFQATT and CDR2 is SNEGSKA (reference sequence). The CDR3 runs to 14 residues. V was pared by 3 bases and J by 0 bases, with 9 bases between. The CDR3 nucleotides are TGCAGTGCTAGTGCTTCTCTAGCCAAAAACATTCAGTACTTC. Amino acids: CSASASLAKNIQYF.

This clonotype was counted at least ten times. The CDR3 region has the DNA TGTGCCAGCATGCGGACAGGGGAAGGTCAGCCCCAGCATTTT. Protein product: CASMRTGEGQPQHF. The chain uses TRBV12-3 or TRBV12-4 and TRBJ1-5, with 9 bases fitting TRBD1. The CDR3 has 14 amino acids. The ends lost 7 bases at V and 6 bases at J; junction bases unmatched: 7.

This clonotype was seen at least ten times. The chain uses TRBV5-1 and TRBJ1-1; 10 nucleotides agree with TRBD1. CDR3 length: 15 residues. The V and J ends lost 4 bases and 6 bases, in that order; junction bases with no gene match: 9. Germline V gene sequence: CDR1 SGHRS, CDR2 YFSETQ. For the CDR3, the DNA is TGCGCCAGCAGCGTCGGGACAGGGGTTCGGGCTGAAGCTTTCTTT. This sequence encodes CASSVGTGVRAEAFF.

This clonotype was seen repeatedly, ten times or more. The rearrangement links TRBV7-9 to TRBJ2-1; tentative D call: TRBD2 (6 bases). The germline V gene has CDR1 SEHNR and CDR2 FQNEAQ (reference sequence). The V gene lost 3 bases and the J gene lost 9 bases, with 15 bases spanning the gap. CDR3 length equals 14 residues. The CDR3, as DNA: TGTGCCAGCAGCTTCGCGGAGGGATGGGGTGAGCAGTTCTTC. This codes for CASSFAEGWGEQFF.

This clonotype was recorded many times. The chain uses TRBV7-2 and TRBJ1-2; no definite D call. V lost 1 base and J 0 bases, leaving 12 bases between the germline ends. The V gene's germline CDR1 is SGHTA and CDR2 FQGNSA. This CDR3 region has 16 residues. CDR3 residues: CASSLDEVLSNYGYTF. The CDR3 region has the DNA TGTGCCAGCAGCTTAGATGAGGTACTTTCTAACTATGGCTACACCTTC.

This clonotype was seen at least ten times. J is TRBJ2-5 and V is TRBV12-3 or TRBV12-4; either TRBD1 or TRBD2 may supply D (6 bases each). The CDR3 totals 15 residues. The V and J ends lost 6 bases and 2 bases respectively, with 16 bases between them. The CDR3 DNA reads TGTGCCAGCAGAGTCCTTGGGGGGCCTCAAGAGACCCAGTACTTC. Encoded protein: CASRVLGGPQETQYF.

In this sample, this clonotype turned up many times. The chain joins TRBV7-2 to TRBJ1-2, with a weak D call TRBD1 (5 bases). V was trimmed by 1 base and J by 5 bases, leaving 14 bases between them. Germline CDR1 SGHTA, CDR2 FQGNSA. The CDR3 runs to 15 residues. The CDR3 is CASSLGQGVGYGYTF. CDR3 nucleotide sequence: TGTGCCAGCAGCTTAGGTCAGGGAGTTGGATATGGCTACACCTTC.

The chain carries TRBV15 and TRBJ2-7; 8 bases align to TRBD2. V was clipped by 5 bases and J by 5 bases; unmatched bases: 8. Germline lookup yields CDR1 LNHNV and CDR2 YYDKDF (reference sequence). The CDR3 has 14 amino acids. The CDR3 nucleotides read TGTGCCACCAGCCTCCATCGGGGGGGTAACGAGCAGTACTTC. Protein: CATSLHRGGNEQYF.

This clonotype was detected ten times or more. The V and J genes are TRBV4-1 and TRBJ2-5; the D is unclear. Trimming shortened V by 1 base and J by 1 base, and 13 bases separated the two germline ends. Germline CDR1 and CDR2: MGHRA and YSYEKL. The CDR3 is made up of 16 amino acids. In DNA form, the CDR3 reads TGCGCCAGCAGCCAAGTGGCGAGCGAAGTCCAAGAGACCCAGTACTTC. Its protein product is CASSQVASEVQETQYF.

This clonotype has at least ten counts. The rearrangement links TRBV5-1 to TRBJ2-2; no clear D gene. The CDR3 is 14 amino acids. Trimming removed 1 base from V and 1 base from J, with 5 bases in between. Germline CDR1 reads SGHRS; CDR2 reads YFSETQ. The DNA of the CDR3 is TGCGCCAGCAGCTTGACGGGGAACACCGGGGAGCTGTTTTTT. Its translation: CASSLTGNTGELFF.

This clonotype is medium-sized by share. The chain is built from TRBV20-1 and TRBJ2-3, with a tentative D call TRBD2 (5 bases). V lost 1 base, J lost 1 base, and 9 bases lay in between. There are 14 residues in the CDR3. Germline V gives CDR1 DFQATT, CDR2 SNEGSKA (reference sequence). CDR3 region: CSARAAGRTDTQYF. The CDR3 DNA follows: TGCAGTGCTAGAGCGGCGGGCCGCACAGATACGCAGTATTTT.

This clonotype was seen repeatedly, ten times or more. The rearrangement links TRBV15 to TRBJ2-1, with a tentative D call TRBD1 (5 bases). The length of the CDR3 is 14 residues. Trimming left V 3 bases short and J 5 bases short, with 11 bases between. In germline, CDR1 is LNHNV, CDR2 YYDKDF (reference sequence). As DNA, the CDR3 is TGTGCCACCAGCAGGGCAGACAGAAACAATGAGCAGTTCTTC. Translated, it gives CATSRADRNNEQFF.

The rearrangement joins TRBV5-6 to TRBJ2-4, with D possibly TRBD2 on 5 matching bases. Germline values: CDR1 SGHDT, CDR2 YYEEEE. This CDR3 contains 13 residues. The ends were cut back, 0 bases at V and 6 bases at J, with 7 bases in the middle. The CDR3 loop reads CASSLEEGNIQYF. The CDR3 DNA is TGTGCCAGCAGCTTGGAAGAGGGAAACATTCAGTACTTC. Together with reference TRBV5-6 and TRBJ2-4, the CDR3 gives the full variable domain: DAGVTQSPTHLIKTRGQQVTLRCSPKSGHDTVSWYQQALGQGPQFIFQYYEEEERQRGNFPDRFSGHQFPNYSSELNVNALLLGDSALYLCASSLEEGNIQYFGAGTRLSVL.

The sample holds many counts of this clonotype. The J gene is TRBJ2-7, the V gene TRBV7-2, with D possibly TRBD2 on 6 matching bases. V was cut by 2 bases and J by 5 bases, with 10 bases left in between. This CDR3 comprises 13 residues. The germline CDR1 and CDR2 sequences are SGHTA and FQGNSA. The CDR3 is CASSLRRVNEQYF. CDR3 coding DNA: TGTGCCAGCAGCTTAAGGAGGGTGAACGAGCAGTACTTC.

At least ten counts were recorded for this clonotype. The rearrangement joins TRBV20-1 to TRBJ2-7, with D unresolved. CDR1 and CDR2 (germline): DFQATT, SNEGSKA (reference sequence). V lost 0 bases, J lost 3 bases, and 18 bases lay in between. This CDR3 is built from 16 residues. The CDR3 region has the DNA TGCAGTGCTAGAGATCCGTCTTTAGGGTGGGGCTACGAGCAGTACTTC. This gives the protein CSARDPSLGWGYEQYF.

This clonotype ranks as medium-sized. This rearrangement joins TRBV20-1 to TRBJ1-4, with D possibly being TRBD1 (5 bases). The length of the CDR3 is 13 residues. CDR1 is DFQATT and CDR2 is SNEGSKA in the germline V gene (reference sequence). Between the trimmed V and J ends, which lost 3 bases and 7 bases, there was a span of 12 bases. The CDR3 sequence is CSASGTLSEKLFF. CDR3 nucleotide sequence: TGCAGTGCTAGTGGGACCTTGAGTGAAAAACTGTTTTTT.

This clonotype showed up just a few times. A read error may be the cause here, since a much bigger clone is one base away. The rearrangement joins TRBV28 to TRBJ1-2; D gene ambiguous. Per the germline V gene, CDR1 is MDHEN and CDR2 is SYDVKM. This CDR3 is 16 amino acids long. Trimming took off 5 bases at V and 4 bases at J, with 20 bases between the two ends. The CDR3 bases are TGTGCCAGCAGTCTCCGCACCCCGGGAAAGACCTATGGCTACACCTTC. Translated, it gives CASSLRTPGKTYGYTF.

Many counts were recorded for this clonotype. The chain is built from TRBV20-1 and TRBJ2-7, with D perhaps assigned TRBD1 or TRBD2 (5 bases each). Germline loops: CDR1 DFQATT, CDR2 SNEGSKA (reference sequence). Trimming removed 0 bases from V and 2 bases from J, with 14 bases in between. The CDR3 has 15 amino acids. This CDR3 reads CSARDPATGPYEQYF. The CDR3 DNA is TGCAGTGCTAGAGACCCCGCGACGGGACCCTACGAGCAGTACTTC.

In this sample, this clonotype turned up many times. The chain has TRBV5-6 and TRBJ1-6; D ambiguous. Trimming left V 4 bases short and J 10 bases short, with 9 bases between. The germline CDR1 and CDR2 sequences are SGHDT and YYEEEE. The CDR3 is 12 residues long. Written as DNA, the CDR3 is TGTGCCAGCAGCAAAGTCGAATCACCCCTCCACTTT. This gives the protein CASSKVESPLHF.

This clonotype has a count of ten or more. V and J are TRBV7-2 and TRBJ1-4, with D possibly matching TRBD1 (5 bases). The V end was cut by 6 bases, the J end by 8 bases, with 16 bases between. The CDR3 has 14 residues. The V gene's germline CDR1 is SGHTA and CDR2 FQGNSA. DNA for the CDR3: TGTGCCAGCAGTCAAAACGGGACGCCAGAAAAACTGTTTTTT. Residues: CASSQNGTPEKLFF.

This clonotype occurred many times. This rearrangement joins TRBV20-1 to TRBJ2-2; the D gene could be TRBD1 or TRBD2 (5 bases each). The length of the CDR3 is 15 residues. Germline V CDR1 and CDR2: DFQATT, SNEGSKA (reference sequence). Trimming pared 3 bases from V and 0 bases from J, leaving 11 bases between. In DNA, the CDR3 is TGCAGTGCTAGTTTCGGGGCCTCGAACACCGGGGAGCTGTTTTTT. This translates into CSASFGASNTGELFF.

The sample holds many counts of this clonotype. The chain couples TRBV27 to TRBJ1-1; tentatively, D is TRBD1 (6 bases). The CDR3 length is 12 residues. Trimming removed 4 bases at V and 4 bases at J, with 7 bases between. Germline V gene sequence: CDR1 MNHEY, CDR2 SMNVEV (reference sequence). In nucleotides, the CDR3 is TGTGCCAGCAGTTCCAGGGGCACTGAAGCTTTCTTT. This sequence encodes CASSSRGTEAFF.

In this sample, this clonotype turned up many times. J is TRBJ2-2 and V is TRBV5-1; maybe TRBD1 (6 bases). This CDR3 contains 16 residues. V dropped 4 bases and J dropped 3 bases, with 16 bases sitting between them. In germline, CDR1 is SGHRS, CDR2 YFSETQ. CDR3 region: CASSGTGWFDTGELFF. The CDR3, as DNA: TGCGCCAGCAGCGGAACAGGGTGGTTTGACACCGGGGAGCTGTTTTTT.

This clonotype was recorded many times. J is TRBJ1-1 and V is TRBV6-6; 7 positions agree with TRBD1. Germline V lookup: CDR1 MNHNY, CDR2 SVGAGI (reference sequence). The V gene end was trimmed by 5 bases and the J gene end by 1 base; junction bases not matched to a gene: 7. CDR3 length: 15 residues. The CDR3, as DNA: TGTGCCAGCAGTCCCCGACAGGGCCGGAACACTGAAGCTTTCTTT. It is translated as CASSPRQGRNTEAFF.

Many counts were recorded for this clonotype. The CDR3 here is CASSRRGEETQYF. The CDR3 DNA follows: TGCGCCAGCAGCCGAAGAGGGGAAGAGACCCAGTACTTC. The V and J genes are TRBV5-1 and TRBJ2-5, with D possibly called TRBD1 or TRBD2 (5 bases each). This CDR3 has 13 amino acids. Germline-derived CDR1 and CDR2 are SGHRS and YFSETQ. Trimming removed 4 bases at V and 3 bases at J, with 10 bases between.